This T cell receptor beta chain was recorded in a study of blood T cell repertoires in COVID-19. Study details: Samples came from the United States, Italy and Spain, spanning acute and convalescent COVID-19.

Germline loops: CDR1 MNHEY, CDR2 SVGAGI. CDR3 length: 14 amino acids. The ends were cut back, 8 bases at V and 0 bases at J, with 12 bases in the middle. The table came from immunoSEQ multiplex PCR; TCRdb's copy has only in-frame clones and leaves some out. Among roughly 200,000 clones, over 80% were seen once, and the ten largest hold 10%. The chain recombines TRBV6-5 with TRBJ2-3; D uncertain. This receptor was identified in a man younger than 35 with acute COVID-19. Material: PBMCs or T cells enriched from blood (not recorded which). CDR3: CASRASYSTDTQYF. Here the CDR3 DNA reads TGTGCCAGCCGCGCGAGCTATAGCACAGATACGCAGTATTTT.